Below, 23 T cell receptor beta chains from the same sample are listed, as sequenced in a study of blood T cells in healthy people across ages. Primed by a sample-barcoded 5' primer and a J-beta primer mix, a second PCR proceeded for 7 to 11 cycles. TCRdb used MiXCR to reprocess the 5' RACE reads, holding one entry per CDR3 protein. The top ten hold 7.7% of the sample, which has about 1,800,000 distinct CDR3 sequences, roughly 30% seen once. The sequenced sample was blood. These receptors were obtained from a woman in her twenties or thirties in good health.

This clonotype was counted only a few times. This chain links TRBV7-3 with TRBJ2-3; no definite D call. Germline CDR1 SGHTA, CDR2 FQGTGA. With 5 bases removed from V and 0 bases from J, the gap between germline ends came to 12 bases. This CDR3 has 15 amino acids. As DNA, the CDR3 is TGTGCCAGCAGCGTGACATCTACTAGCACAGATACGCAGTATTTT. The encoded protein is CASSVTSTSTDTQYF.

V gene TRBV2 combines with J gene TRBJ2-1; 13 bases agree with TRBD2. Germline CDR1 reads SNHLY; CDR2 reads FYNNEI. CDR3 length: 15 amino acids. J gave up 3 bases and V 10 bases, and 6 bases lay outside the gene matches. The CDR3 reads CATTSGGAFYNEQFF. As DNA, the CDR3 is TGTGCCACCACTAGCGGGGGGGCCTTCTACAATGAGCAGTTCTTC.

There are many counts of this clonotype. V gene TRBV6-6 combines with J gene TRBJ2-1; D may be TRBD1 (5 bases). From germline, CDR1 is MNHNY and CDR2 SVGAGI (reference sequence). CDR3 length equals 12 residues. Trimming shortened V by 6 bases and J by 6 bases, and 9 bases separated the two germline ends. The CDR3 DNA sequence: TGTGCCAGCAGCCAAACAGGCAATGAGCAGTTCTTC. Residues: CASSQTGNEQFF.

This clonotype was found a few times. This chain connects TRBV2 to TRBJ2-5, with D possibly being TRBD1 (5 bases). Germline V lookup: CDR1 SNHLY, CDR2 FYNNEI. The V end was cut by 7 bases, the J end by 1 base, with 10 bases between. The CDR3 loop spans 13 amino acids. The CDR3 DNA reads as TGTGCCAGCACCGGGCAGGGCCAAGAGACCCAGTACTTC. Protein sequence: CASTGQGQETQYF.

This chain connects TRBV6-1 to TRBJ2-7; 10 bases align to TRBD1. CDR1 MNHNS and CDR2 SASEGT come from the germline V gene. This CDR3 has 14 residues. V shed 5 bases, J shed 5 bases, and the junction held 6 bases outside the gene matches. In nucleotides, the CDR3 is TGTGCCAGCAGTAATGGAGGACAGGGGGACGAGCAGTACTTC. Its translation is CASSNGGQGDEQYF.

This clonotype was detected only a few times. This chain connects TRBV12-3 or TRBV12-4 to TRBJ2-1; 11 bases are shared with TRBD2. V dropped 7 bases and J dropped 7; count of bases not matched to a gene: 9. There are 15 residues in the CDR3. The CDR3 region is CASTLAGGTENEQFF. The CDR3 DNA reads as TGTGCCAGCACCTTAGCGGGAGGGACCGAGAATGAGCAGTTCTTC.

At least ten counts were recorded for this clonotype. This rearrangement joins TRBV5-5 to TRBJ2-7, with 9 bases that match TRBD1. V dropped 1 base and J dropped 3; count of bases not matched to a gene: 11. Germline V gene data show CDR1 as SGHKS and CDR2 as YYEKEE (reference sequence). This CDR3 region has 17 residues. CDR3 in amino acids: CASSLYWDREILYEQYF. CDR3 nucleotides: TGTGCCAGCAGCTTGTACTGGGACAGGGAAATTCTCTACGAGCAGTACTTC.

This clonotype was recorded a few times. The genes are TRBV27 and TRBJ2-1, with D possibly being TRBD2 (5 bases). This CDR3 comprises 16 residues. The V and J ends lost 6 bases and 3 bases respectively, with 18 bases between them. Germline V CDR1 and CDR2: MNHEY, SMNVEV (reference sequence). Written as DNA, the CDR3 is TGTGCCAGCAGCCTCACCACTAGTTCGGTCTACAATGAGCAGTTCTTC. Its translation is CASSLTTSSVYNEQFF.

This clonotype was seen a few times. The gene calls are TRBV6-5 and TRBJ2-2, with TRBD1 matching over 9 bases. Germline values: CDR1 MNHEY, CDR2 SVGAGI. J lost 0 bases, V lost 4 bases, and 3 bases had no gene match. The CDR3 contains 16 residues. CDR3 residues: CASSSTGGANTGELFF. Written as DNA, the CDR3 is TGTGCCAGCAGTTCCACAGGGGGCGCGAACACCGGGGAGCTGTTTTTT.

This clonotype was seen only a few times. The rearrangement uses TRBV20-1 and TRBJ2-5; TRBD2 matches at 11 bases. Germline values: CDR1 DFQATT, CDR2 SNEGSKA (reference sequence). The CDR3 is 16 residues long. V lost 0 bases, J lost 4 bases, and 7 bases stayed unmatched. Written as DNA, the CDR3 is TGCAGTGCTAGAGACCCCCTAGCGGGAGGTATAGAGACCCAGTACTTC. It yields the protein CSARDPLAGGIETQYF.

For this clonotype: A much more abundant neighbour one base away suggests this may be a read error. For the CDR3, the DNA is TGTGCCAGCAGTTTAATCCATGGGGGCGGCTACACCTTC. Amino acids: CASSLIHGGGYTF. The rearrangement uses TRBV12-3 or TRBV12-4 and TRBJ1-2; perhaps TRBD1 as D (6 bases). V lost 2 bases to trimming and J lost 8 bases, with 12 bases between them. The CDR3 contains 13 residues.

The chain couples TRBV6-2 or TRBV6-3 to TRBJ2-5; D remains ambiguous. The end of the DNA fits TRBJ2-7 better, so the J call may be wrong. The CDR3 totals 14 residues. CDR1 is MNHEY and CDR2 is SVGEGT in the germline V gene. This chain's CDR3 is CASSYSGIRREQYF. The DNA for the CDR3 is TGTGCCAGCAGTTATAGTGGGATCCGGCGCGAGCAGTACTTC.

The rearrangement links TRBV5-1 to TRBJ2-5; TRBD2 matches at 9 bases. Germline CDR1 and CDR2: SGHRS and YFSETQ. The CDR3 is 13 amino acids. After removal of 0 bases from V and 7 bases from J, the junction contained 1 base not matched to a gene. CDR3 protein: CASSLVAGVTQYF. The CDR3 DNA follows: TGCGCCAGCAGCTTGGTAGCGGGAGTGACCCAGTACTTC. Based on the CDR3 plus reference TRBV5-1 and TRBJ2-5, the full variable domain is KAGVTQTPRYLIKTRGQQVTLSCSPISGHRSVSWYQQTPGQGLQFLFEYFSETQRNKGNFPGRFSGRQFSNSRSEMNVSTLELGDSALYLCASSLVAGVTQYFGPGTRLLVL.

This clonotype was counted at least ten times. V usage is TRBV28 and J usage is TRBJ2-1; 8 nucleotides agree with TRBD2. The V segment lost 5 bases and the J segment 7 bases; nucleotides outside the gene matches: 13. Looked up from germline, CDR1 is MDHEN and CDR2 is SYDVKM. The CDR3 extends over 16 amino acids. The CDR3 sequence: CASSPLGAGVLNEQFF. For the CDR3, the DNA is TGTGCCAGCAGTCCCCTTGGAGCGGGGGTGTTGAATGAGCAGTTCTTC.

J is TRBJ2-7 and V is TRBV12-3 or TRBV12-4; 9 bases match TRBD1. CDR3 length: 15 amino acids. V was pared by 5 bases and J by 5 bases, with 10 bases of the junction left unmatched. CDR3 nucleotides: TGTGCCAGCAGTGATCCCGGGACAGGGTCCCACGAGCAGTACTTC. Translating it yields CASSDPGTGSHEQYF.

This clonotype was counted a single time. CDR3 loop: CASSLWTAYGYTF. In nucleotides, the CDR3 is TGTGCCAGCAGCCTTTGGACAGCGTATGGCTACACCTTC. This chain uses TRBV14 with TRBJ1-2, with D maybe TRBD1 (6 bases). V shed 4 bases and J shed 5 bases, with 11 bases lying between them. CDR1 is SGHDN and CDR2 is FVKESK in the germline V gene. The CDR3 extends over 13 amino acids.

The chain couples TRBV6-1 to TRBJ2-1; no reliable D call. This CDR3 region has 11 residues. The V gene's germline CDR1 is MNHNS and CDR2 SASEGT. The V gene lost 11 bases and the J gene lost 8 bases, with 13 bases spanning the gap. The CDR3 reads CAVRLWDEQFF. In nucleotides, the CDR3 is TGTGCCGTCAGGCTCTGGGATGAGCAGTTCTTC.

This chain links TRBV12-3 or TRBV12-4 with TRBJ2-1; D not resolved. V lost 6 bases, J lost 6 bases, and 18 bases lay in between. This CDR3 is built from 15 residues. The CDR3 nucleotides are TGTGCCAGCAGGAACCCGGGCTCAAGGTTCAATGAGCAGTTCTTC. Its translation is CASRNPGSRFNEQFF.

This clonotype was picked up a small number of times. The chain has TRBV6-2 or TRBV6-3 and TRBJ2-1, with D possibly being TRBD2 (7 bases). Germline assignment: CDR1 MNHEY and CDR2 SVGEGT. Trimming took off 8 bases at V and 0 bases at J, with 20 bases between the two ends. The CDR3 covers 17 residues. CDR3 protein: CASFKWGGPSSYNEQFF. In DNA, the CDR3 is TGTGCCAGCTTCAAGTGGGGGGGGCCGAGCTCCTACAATGAGCAGTTCTTC.

This clonotype was detected only a few times. The genes are TRBV4-1 and TRBJ2-3; possibly TRBD1 for D (6 bases). V was pared by 5 bases and J by 1 base, with 16 bases between. The CDR3 is 16 residues long. The germline V gene encodes CDR1 MGHRA and CDR2 YSYEKL. The CDR3 bases are TGCGCCAGCAGCGCATATTCAGGGGCCCGCACAGATACGCAGTATTTT. It encodes CASSAYSGARTDTQYF.

This clonotype was observed a few times. J is TRBJ2-1 and V is TRBV3-1; TRBD2 aligns across 14 bases. The CDR3 contains 17 residues. The germline V gene has CDR1 LGHDT and CDR2 YNNKEL (reference sequence). V was pared by 4 bases and J by 8 bases, with 10 bases of the junction left unmatched. The CDR3 region has the DNA TGTGCCAGCAGCCGGCGACTAGCGGGGGGGCCAGCCGATGAGCAGTTCTTC. This codes for CASSRRLAGGPADEQFF.

V usage is TRBV3-1 and J usage is TRBJ2-3; D is perhaps TRBD2 (6 bases). V was pared by 2 bases and J by 4 bases, with 13 bases between. This CDR3 has 15 residues. The germline V gene encodes CDR1 LGHDT and CDR2 YNNKEL (reference sequence). CDR3 amino acids: CASSQRLVGPDTQYF. CDR3 DNA: TGTGCCAGCAGCCAACGACTAGTTGGCCCAGATACGCAGTATTTT.

The chain uses TRBV5-5 and TRBJ2-1; D is unclear. The CDR3 spans 13 residues. Per germline, CDR1 SGHKS and CDR2 YYEKEE (reference sequence). The V end lost 1 base, the J end lost 9 bases, and 11 bases lay between the germline ends. The CDR3 protein is CASSLSLWAEQFF. The CDR3 bases are TGTGCCAGCAGCTTGTCCCTGTGGGCTGAGCAGTTCTTC. Based on the CDR3 plus reference TRBV5-5 and TRBJ2-1, the full variable domain is DAGVTQSPTHLIKTRGQQVTLRCSPISGHKSVSWYQQVLGQGPQFIFQYYEKEERGRGNFPDRFSARQFPNYSSELNVNALLLGDSALYLCASSLSLWAEQFFGPGTRLTVL.